Described below is a single TCR beta chain sequence and its context. The antigen is not known. Assay used: immunoSEQ multiplex PCR; TCRdb lists only in-frame clones, some missing. The sample lists thousands of clones, around 72% occurring once. The sample belongs to a study of graft-versus-host responses after intestinal transplantation. Study overall: Every one of the recipients received anti-thymocyte globulin induction and afterwards took tacrolimus and steroids for about 3 years. Broader study findings: Ileal or blood samples showed some GvH clones first, and such clones were also found in recipient marrow.

Grafts had their tissue processed, releasing intraepithelial and lamina propria lymphocytes. The junction had 8 bases not matched to a gene; V was cut back by 7 bases and J by 4 bases. Germline V gene lookup returns CDR1 MDHEN and CDR2 SYDVKM. The CDR3 contains 15 residues. This TCR derives from a human patient who received an intestinal transplant, so some T cells may come from the graft donor. The starting material was ileum tissue, obtained 17 days after transplant. This chain connects TRBV28 to TRBJ2-5; TRBD2 matches 11 bases. DNA of the CDR3: TGTGCCAGCATTGGGATAGCGGGGGGGCTAGAGACCCAGTACTTC. Amino acids: CASIGIAGGLETQYF. Looking up the rest from reference TRBV28 and TRBJ2-5 gives the full variable domain: DVKVTQSSRYLVKRTGEKVFLECVQDMDHENMFWYRQDPGLGLRLIYFSYDVKMKEKGDIPEGYSVSREKKERFSLILESASTNQTSMYLCASIGIAGGLETQYFGPGTRLLVL.